This T cell receptor (beta chain) was recovered during a study of CD8+ T cells in alopecia areata. About the research overall: Tofacitinib ran for 6 to 18 months before 6 months off drug.

Germline V CDR1 and CDR2: SQVTM, ANQGSEA. The CDR3 totals 13 residues. V gave up 6 bases and J gave up 6 bases; unmatched junction bases: 7. cDNA prepared by RNA extraction and subsequent reverse transcription served as the template for sequencing. TCRdb keeps only in-frame clones here, not all; method: immunoSEQ multiplex PCR. The table records some 180,000 clones, approximately 62% of them present only once. The receptor was isolated from a human donor with alopecia areata. The chain employs TRBV29-1 and TRBJ2-1, with TRBD2 matching over 8 bases. Material: CD4+ T cells sorted from blood, obtained at week 0. CDR3 amino acids: CSVPRGGRNEQFF. The CDR3, as DNA: TGCAGCGTCCCCCGGGGGGGCCGCAATGAGCAGTTCTTC.